Presented here are 28 T cell receptor beta chains from one specimen sequenced in a study of regulatory T cells in long-lasting Graves disease. Sample time point: newly diagnosed GD, antithyroid drugs for less than 3 months. PBMCs provided the RNA from which the TCR library was made. TCR beta libraries were built with iRepertoire HTBI primers and Arm-PCR of CDR3 regions. TCRdb processed the multiplex PCR reads anew with MiXCR; each CDR3 protein has one entry. This table holds hundreds of thousands of distinct CDR3 sequences, 15% to 18% found once. The starting material was peripheral blood mononuclear cells (PBMCs), obtained at new diagnosis, from a patient treated with antithyroid drugs. The receptor set was obtained from a female donor with Graves disease.

The gene calls are TRBV18 and TRBJ1-2, with TRBD1 matching 7 bases. Germline V lookup: CDR1 KGHSH, CDR2 LQKENI. This CDR3 comprises 14 residues. Germline trimming cut 6 bases from V and 6 bases from J; bases unmatched to any gene: 10. The CDR3 DNA follows: TGTGCCAGCTCTCCAACCGGGACAGATAATGGCTACACCTTC. The encoded protein is CASSPTGTDNGYTF.

This clonotype was recorded a few times. The gene calls are TRBV6-4 and TRBJ2-3; 7 bases are shared with TRBD1. Trimming at V came to 2 bases and at J to 0 bases, leaving 11 bases not matched to a gene. CDR1 and CDR2 (germline): MRHNA, SNTAGT. There are 18 residues in the CDR3. Here the CDR3 DNA reads TGTGCCAGCAGTGACGATGAGGACAGGCCGTCAAGCACAGATACGCAGTATTTT. This codes for CASSDDEDRPSSTDTQYF.

The CDR3 region has the DNA TGTGCCAGCAGTTTATTTGATAGGGCCCCCAATGAGCAGTTCTTC. Encoded protein: CASSLFDRAPNEQFF. The V and J genes are TRBV27 and TRBJ2-1; D uncertain. The CDR3 totals 15 residues. The V end lost 1 base, the J end lost 6 bases, and 13 bases lay between the germline ends. Germline V gene sequence: CDR1 MNHEY, CDR2 SMNVEV (reference sequence).

This clonotype appeared many times. The chain carries TRBV6-1 and TRBJ1-4, with 7 bases matching TRBD1. V was clipped by 6 bases and J by 8 bases; unmatched bases: 15. This CDR3 is 16 amino acids long. Germline CDR1 is MNHNS and CDR2 is SASEGT. The CDR3 protein is CASSQGQTLEGEKLFF. CDR3 DNA sequence: TGTGCCAGCAGCCAGGGACAGACCTTAGAGGGGGAAAAACTGTTTTTT.

This clonotype has more than one count but fewer than ten. The genes are TRBV29-1 and TRBJ2-7, with D tentatively TRBD2 (6 bases). The V gene's germline CDR1 is SQVTM and CDR2 ANQGSEA. The ends were cut back, 7 bases at V and 3 bases at J, with 10 bases in the middle. The CDR3 covers 11 residues. The DNA for the CDR3 is TGCAGCGCCGCGGGAAGCTACGAGCAGTACTTC. Protein: CSAAGSYEQYF.

As concerns this clonotype: Compared with germline, one end of the junction differs, possibly owing to a read error. The CDR3 is CASSLTSGSNGQFF. The CDR3, as DNA: TGTGCCAGCAGTTTAACTAGCGGGAGCAATGGGCAGTTCTTC. V gene TRBV12-3 or TRBV12-4 combines with J gene TRBJ2-1, with 11 bases that match TRBD2. CDR3 length: 14 amino acids.

V gene TRBV12-3 or TRBV12-4 combines with J gene TRBJ2-2; 10 bases line up with TRBD2. Trimming at V came to 5 bases and at J to 8 bases, leaving 14 bases not matched to a gene. The CDR3 contains 17 residues. Here the CDR3 DNA reads TGTGCCAGCAGTCGAATAGCGGGAGGAGCTTTAGGGGGGGAGCTGTTTTTT. Translated: CASSRIAGGALGGELFF.

This clonotype was seen ten or more times. The chain combines TRBV6-1 with TRBJ2-5; 8 nucleotides line up with TRBD2. With V trimmed by 4 bases and J by 5 bases, 3 bases remained unmatched. The germline V gene encodes CDR1 MNHNS and CDR2 SASEGT. The CDR3 spans 13 residues. As DNA, the CDR3 is TGTGCCAGCAGTGGGACTAGCTGGGAGACCCAGTACTTC. Encoded protein: CASSGTSWETQYF.

This clonotype was seen repeatedly, ten times or more. The gene calls are TRBV6-2 or TRBV6-3 and TRBJ2-1; 13 bases align to TRBD2. Trimming cost V 6 bases and J 6 bases; bases outside gene matches: 8. CDR3 length: 16 amino acids. Germline V lookup: CDR1 MNHEY, CDR2 SVGEGT. Here the CDR3 reads CASSGRLAGGLNEQFF. In DNA form, the CDR3 reads TGTGCCAGCAGCGGAAGACTAGCGGGGGGACTCAATGAGCAGTTCTTC.

V is TRBV7-9 and J is TRBJ2-1; 11 bases are shared with TRBD2. The CDR3 runs 19 residues. Germline V CDR1 and CDR2: SEHNR, FQNEAQ (reference sequence). V gave up 1 base and J gave up 3 bases; unmatched junction bases: 11. CDR3: CASSLVRLAGPRGYNEQFF. The CDR3, as DNA: TGTGCCAGCAGCTTAGTTCGACTAGCGGGGCCCCGGGGCTACAATGAGCAGTTCTTC.

The sample holds many counts of this clonotype. V usage is TRBV7-2 and J usage is TRBJ2-7; D possibly matches TRBD1 or TRBD2 (5 bases each). The germline V gene has CDR1 SGHTA and CDR2 FQGNSA. The CDR3 extends over 17 amino acids. V was pared by 5 bases and J by 2 bases, with 22 bases between. Here the CDR3 reads CASSMSGARETPYEQYF. CDR3 DNA sequence: TGTGCCAGCAGCATGAGTGGGGCCCGGGAAACTCCCTACGAGCAGTACTTC.

This clonotype was detected ten times or more. The rearrangement links TRBV7-2 to TRBJ2-7, with 13 positions matching TRBD2. The CDR3 is 19 residues long. CDR1 is SGHTA and CDR2 is FQGNSA in the germline V gene. V shed 5 bases and J 9 bases; nucleotides not matched to a gene: 22. The CDR3 nucleotides are TGTGCCAGCAGCGGCGTAGGGACTAGCGGGGACCCCTCCCGCAGAGCGCAGTACTTC. Its translation is CASSGVGTSGDPSRRAQYF.

V is TRBV20-1 and J is TRBJ2-4; D is perhaps TRBD1 or TRBD2 (5 bases each). CDR3 size: 16 residues. V lost 2 bases and J 4 bases, leaving 18 bases between the germline ends. Looked up from germline, CDR1 is DFQATT and CDR2 is SNEGSKA (reference sequence). CDR3 amino acids: CSARIRGPTLKNIQYF. The CDR3 region has the DNA TGCAGTGCTAGAATACGGGGCCCAACATTAAAAAACATTCAGTACTTC.

At least ten counts were recorded for this clonotype. The rearrangement uses TRBV18 and TRBJ2-3; unclear D gene. CDR1 KGHSH and CDR2 LQKENI come from the germline V gene. The ends were cut back, 4 bases at V and 0 bases at J, with 11 bases in the middle. The CDR3 loop spans 15 amino acids. The CDR3 loop reads CASSRLITSTDTQYF. The CDR3 coding sequence is TGTGCCAGCTCACGACTGATTACTAGCACAGATACGCAGTATTTT.

This clonotype has a count of ten or more. V usage is TRBV11-2 and J usage is TRBJ2-1, with 11 bases identical to TRBD2. Germline CDR1 SGHAT, CDR2 FQNNGV. V dropped 1 base and J dropped 3; count of bases not matched to a gene: 17. The length of the CDR3 is 21 residues. CDR3 sequence reads: CASSLGGGKISLAGGYNEQFF. The DNA for the CDR3 is TGTGCCAGCAGCTTAGGGGGAGGGAAGATCTCGCTAGCGGGGGGCTACAATGAGCAGTTCTTC.

This clonotype was picked up a small number of times. The chain carries TRBV30 and TRBJ1-5; tentatively, D is TRBD1 (6 bases). CDR1 GTSNPN and CDR2 SVGIG come from the germline V gene (reference sequence). Trimming took off 0 bases at V and 2 bases at J, with 8 bases between the two ends. The CDR3 covers 14 residues. CDR3 loop: CAWSVGGGNQPQHF. In nucleotides, the CDR3 is TGTGCCTGGAGTGTAGGGGGGGGCAATCAGCCCCAGCATTTT.

This clonotype was detected many times. The V gene is TRBV29-1, the J gene TRBJ1-2; D not resolved. V was clipped by 4 bases and J by 3 bases, with 12 bases between them. Germline V gives CDR1 SQVTM, CDR2 ANQGSEA. The CDR3 runs 13 residues. The CDR3 loop is CSVGGMQDYGYTF. DNA for the CDR3: TGCAGCGTTGGAGGCATGCAGGACTATGGCTACACCTTC.

This clonotype was seen ten or more times. The chain is built from TRBV28 and TRBJ2-7, with D perhaps TRBD2 (5 bases). Germline V gives CDR1 MDHEN, CDR2 SYDVKM. CDR3 size: 13 residues. Trimming shortened V by 2 bases and J by 6 bases, and 11 bases separated the two germline ends. CDR3 protein: CASSLNSRGEQYF. The CDR3 nucleotides are TGTGCCAGCAGTTTAAATTCTCGGGGCGAGCAGTACTTC. Based on the CDR3 plus reference TRBV28 and TRBJ2-7, the full variable domain is DVKVTQSSRYLVKRTGEKVFLECVQDMDHENMFWYRQDPGLGLRLIYFSYDVKMKEKGDIPEGYSVSREKKERFSLILESASTNQTSMYLCASSLNSRGEQYFGPGTRLTVT.

The chain combines TRBV20-1 with TRBJ1-4; D possibly corresponds to TRBD1 (5 bases). Per the germline V gene, CDR1 is DFQATT and CDR2 is SNEGSKA (reference sequence). The CDR3 has 15 residues. Trimming removed 1 base from V and 7 bases from J, with 16 bases in between. The DNA for the CDR3 is TGCAGTGCTAGAGCAATCGCAGGGAAGGGTGAAAAACTGTTTTTT. This codes for CSARAIAGKGEKLFF.

This clonotype was observed many times. The chain uses TRBV20-1 and TRBJ1-4; weak D call: TRBD1 (6 bases). The CDR3 has 15 residues. Germline CDR1 DFQATT, CDR2 SNEGSKA (reference sequence). The germline V and J ends were trimmed by 0 bases and 8 bases, with 16 bases remaining between them. CDR3 DNA sequence: TGCAGTGCTAGAGATCGAAGCACAGGGAGAGAAAAACTGTTTTTT. It encodes CSARDRSTGREKLFF.

The sample holds many counts of this clonotype. The chain couples TRBV6-2 or TRBV6-3 to TRBJ1-4; 7 nucleotides align to TRBD1. Germline CDR1 reads MNHEY; CDR2 reads SVGEGT. The CDR3 contains 14 residues. V lost 4 bases to trimming and J lost 16 bases; unmatched junction nucleotides: 15. In nucleotides, the CDR3 is TGTGCCAGCAGTTCCGAACGACAGGGAGTAAGTTGGTTTTTT. Its translation: CASSSERQGVSWFF.

This clonotype is deemed medium-sized. This chain links TRBV7-3 with TRBJ1-2, with a tentative D call TRBD1 (5 bases). The CDR3 contains 14 residues. Between the trimmed V and J ends, which lost 8 bases and 6 bases, there was a span of 19 bases. Germline values: CDR1 SGHTA, CDR2 FQGTGA. The CDR3: CASSDGSGFNGYTF. DNA for the CDR3: TGTGCCAGCTCGGACGGTTCAGGGTTCAATGGCTACACCTTC.

At least ten counts were recorded for this clonotype. V usage is TRBV30 and J usage is TRBJ2-3; a possible D gene is TRBD1 (5 bases). Looked up from germline, CDR1 is GTSNPN and CDR2 is SVGIG (reference sequence). The V end was cut by 5 bases, the J end by 2 bases, with 8 bases between. This CDR3 has 12 amino acids. CDR3 sequence: CAWDSFTDTQYF. The CDR3 bases are TGTGCCTGGGACAGCTTCACAGATACGCAGTATTTT.

This clonotype showed up many times. The chain links TRBV6-5 to TRBJ1-5; D perhaps matches TRBD1 (5 bases). Per the germline V gene, CDR1 is MNHEY and CDR2 is SVGAGI. The CDR3 covers 14 residues. Trimming took 2 bases from V and 4 from J, leaving 9 bases between them. DNA for the CDR3: TGTGCCAGCAGTTACAGGGGTGGGAATCAGCCCCAGCATTTT. Translation: CASSYRGGNQPQHF.

As to this clonotype: A much more abundant neighbour one base away suggests this may be a read error. The chain joins TRBV7-2 to TRBJ2-7; 7 positions match TRBD2. The CDR3 length is 17 residues. Trimming took 1 base from V and 3 from J; bases not matched to a gene: 12. CDR1 is SGHTA, CDR2 FQGNSA, per germline. CDR3 loop: CASSLGRLGRGVYEQYF. DNA for the CDR3: TGTGCCAGCAGCTTAGGACGTCTAGGGAGGGGAGTCTACGAGCAGTACTTC. Full variable domain (outside the CDR3, taken from reference TRBV7-2 and TRBJ2-7): GAGVSQSPSNKVTEKGKDVELRCDPISGHTALYWYRQSLGQGLEFLIYFQGNSAPDKSGLPSDRFSAERTGGSVSTLTIQRTQQEDSAVYLCASSLGRLGRGVYEQYFGPGTRLTVT.

This clonotype was recorded at least ten times. The chain combines TRBV6-1 with TRBJ2-1, with a tentative D call TRBD1 (6 bases). CDR1 is MNHNS, CDR2 SASEGT, per germline. The V gene lost 6 bases and the J gene lost 4 bases, with 19 bases spanning the gap. The CDR3 spans 16 residues. The CDR3 region is CASSQWVSGTYNEQFF. The DNA of the CDR3 is TGTGCCAGCAGCCAATGGGTCTCCGGGACATACAATGAGCAGTTCTTC.

This clonotype was recorded at least ten times. The chain links TRBV9 to TRBJ1-1; D not resolved. The CDR3 has 15 amino acids. The V gene's germline CDR1 is SGDLS and CDR2 YYNGEE. V lost 2 bases and J lost 0, with 11 bases in between. The CDR3 DNA reads as TGTGCCAGCAGCGTCGCCGGGAACATGAACACTGAAGCTTTCTTT. This gives the protein CASSVAGNMNTEAFF.

This clonotype was counted at least ten times. V usage is TRBV6-1 and J usage is TRBJ2-5; TRBD1 agrees at 7 bases. Germline assignment: CDR1 MNHNS and CDR2 SASEGT. The CDR3 sequence is 14 residues long. Losses at the gene ends were 7 bases for V and 5 bases for J; bases not matched to a gene: 10. The CDR3 region is CASTPPGTEETQYF. CDR3 sequence (DNA): TGTGCCAGCACCCCCCCGGGGACAGAGGAGACCCAGTACTTC.